The 20 T cell receptor beta chains reported below all come from one sample, sequenced in a study of cytomegalovirus exposure and HLA in healthy donors. Clones were read by immunoSEQ multiplex PCR, and TCRdb kept only the in-frame ones, dropping some. The table includes some 43,000 clones, 92% detected once. Sequencing was done on a sample of PBMCs. The source is a young man in good health and CMV-seronegative.

The V gene is TRBV19, the J gene TRBJ2-3; 8 nucleotides line up with TRBD2. Germline V gene sequence: CDR1 LNHDA, CDR2 SQIVND (reference sequence). Trimming cost V 6 bases and J 1 base; bases outside gene matches: 6. The CDR3 runs to 15 residues. As DNA, the CDR3 is TGTGCCAGTAGGGAAGCGGGAGTCGGCACAGATACGCAGTATTTT. Its protein is CASREAGVGTDTQYF.

The chain links TRBV29-1 to TRBJ1-1, with 8 bases that match TRBD1. Germline assignment: CDR1 SQVTM and CDR2 ANQGSEA. The CDR3 is 14 amino acids. Trimming took 2 bases from V and 5 from J; bases not matched to a gene: 7. The CDR3 protein is CSVETQGVHTEAFF. The CDR3 coding sequence is TGCAGCGTTGAAACACAGGGGGTACATACTGAAGCTTTCTTT.

The chain links TRBV7-3 to TRBJ2-1, with TRBD2 matching over 11 bases. CDR3 length equals 15 residues. From germline, CDR1 is SGHTA and CDR2 FQGTGA. The V gene end was trimmed by 3 bases and the J gene end by 3 bases; junction bases not matched to a gene: 1. CDR3 loop: CASSLGLADYNEQFF. CDR3 DNA: TGTGCCAGCAGCTTGGGACTAGCGGACTACAATGAGCAGTTCTTC.

The rearrangement links TRBV18 to TRBJ2-1; TRBD2 agrees at 10 bases. Per the germline V gene, CDR1 is KGHSH and CDR2 is LQKENI. V lost 1 base to trimming and J lost 0 bases; unmatched junction nucleotides: 9. This CDR3 contains 19 residues. CDR3 coding DNA: TGTGCCAGCTCACCACTCGGACTAGCGGATCTCAGCTCCTACAATGAGCAGTTCTTC. Translation: CASSPLGLADLSSYNEQFF.

The rearrangement uses TRBV29-1 and TRBJ1-2; the match to TRBD1 covers 9 bases. CDR3 length: 11 residues. The V gene's germline CDR1 is SQVTM and CDR2 ANQGSEA. V trimming: 7 bases; J trimming: 7 bases; junction bases outside the gene matches: 4. As DNA, the CDR3 is TGCAGCGGGGGGACAGGGTTTGGCTACACCTTC. This translates into CSGGTGFGYTF.

Note on this clone: Other DNA sequences within the sample encode an identical CDR3. This chain uses TRBV9 with TRBJ1-1, with TRBD1 as a possible D gene (5 bases). The CDR3 consists of 13 residues. Trimming took off 2 bases at V and 2 bases at J, with 7 bases between the two ends. The germline V gene has CDR1 SGDLS and CDR2 YYNGEE. CDR3 DNA: TGTGCCAGCAGCGTCCAGGGAAACACTGAAGCTTTCTTT. The encoded protein is CASSVQGNTEAFF.

The rearrangement uses TRBV7-8 and TRBJ1-1; no clear D gene. The germline CDR1 and CDR2 sequences are SGHVS and FQNEAQ. The CDR3 covers 14 residues. The V gene lost 1 base and the J gene lost 0 bases, with 6 bases spanning the gap. CDR3 nucleotide sequence: TGTGCCAGCAGCTTAGAACAGATGAACACTGAAGCTTTCTTT. Translating gives CASSLEQMNTEAFF. Full variable domain (rest looked up from reference TRBV7-8 and TRBJ1-1): GAGVSQSPRYKVAKRGQDVALRCDPISGHVSLFWYQQALGQGPEFLTYFQNEAQLDKSGLPSDRFFAERPEGSVSTLKIQRTQQEDSAVYLCASSLEQMNTEAFFGQGTRLTVV.

The rearrangement links TRBV7-9 to TRBJ2-2; 9 bases align to TRBD1. V dropped 6 bases and J dropped 3; count of bases not matched to a gene: 8. Germline values: CDR1 SEHNR, CDR2 FQNEAQ (reference sequence). The CDR3 is 16 amino acids. CDR3 nucleotide sequence: TGTGCCAGCAGGCCTTGGACAGGGGTTTACACCGGGGAGCTGTTTTTT. This sequence encodes CASRPWTGVYTGELFF. The complete variable domain, with remaining parts taken from reference TRBV7-9 and TRBJ2-2, reads DTGVSQNPRHKITKRGQNVTFRCDPISEHNRLYWYRQTLGQGPEFLTYFQNEAQLEKSRLLSDRFSAERPKGSFSTLEIQRTEQGDSAMYLCASRPWTGVYTGELFFGEGSRLTVL.

This clone was counted once. The rearrangement uses TRBV27 and TRBJ2-2; tentative D call: TRBD1 (6 bases). CDR3 length: 15 residues. The germline gives CDR1 MNHEY, CDR2 SMNVEV (reference sequence). V was clipped by 3 bases and J by 4 bases, with 12 bases between them. The CDR3 loop reads CASSFGQGITGELFF. CDR3 bases: TGTGCCAGCAGTTTTGGGCAGGGGATCACCGGGGAGCTGTTTTTT.

The rearrangement joins TRBV11-3 to TRBJ2-2, with D perhaps matching TRBD1 (5 bases). Germline-derived CDR1 and CDR2 are SGHNT and YENEEA. Deletions cut 9 bases from V and 2 bases from J, with 13 bases between. This CDR3 region has 14 residues. This chain's CDR3 is CASTSTDNTGELFF. The CDR3 region has the DNA TGTGCCAGTACCTCGACAGATAACACCGGGGAGCTGTTTTTT.

The V and J genes are TRBV27 and TRBJ2-7; D is unresolved. CDR1 MNHEY and CDR2 SMNVEV come from the germline V gene (reference sequence). The length of the CDR3 is 15 residues. Trimming cost V 4 bases and J 2 bases, with 15 bases left between them. CDR3 sequence: CASSYGEHRAYEQYF. The CDR3 bases are TGTGCCAGCAGTTATGGAGAACACCGGGCCTACGAGCAGTACTTC.

The chain recombines TRBV5-1 with TRBJ1-1, with D perhaps TRBD1 (5 bases). Trimming took 4 bases from V and 5 from J, leaving 15 bases between them. CDR1 and CDR2 from the germline V gene are SGHRS and YFSETQ. This CDR3 comprises 14 residues. DNA of the CDR3: TGCGCCAGCAGCCTACAGGAGAGGAAAACTGAAGCTTTCTTT. Protein: CASSLQERKTEAFF.

The rearrangement uses TRBV25-1 and TRBJ2-7, with 8 bases lining up with TRBD1. Germline CDR1 MGHDK, CDR2 SYGVNS. With 9 bases clipped from V and 0 bases from J, the junction kept 4 bases outside the gene matches. This CDR3 has 13 amino acids. As DNA, the CDR3 is TGTGCCAGGGGACAGGTCACCTCCTACGAGCAGTACTTC. Its protein product is CARGQVTSYEQYF.

This chain connects TRBV19 to TRBJ1-1; D is perhaps TRBD1 (5 bases). CDR3 length: 15 residues. V lost 6 bases and J lost 7, with 21 bases in between. The germline V gene has CDR1 LNHDA and CDR2 SQIVND (reference sequence). The DNA of the CDR3 is TGTGCCAGTAGACCTACACTAACAGGTATGGGTGAAGCTTTCTTT. Protein sequence: CASRPTLTGMGEAFF. The full variable domain, its missing parts supplied by reference TRBV19 and TRBJ1-1, is DGGITQSPKYLFRKEGQNVTLSCEQNLNHDAMYWYRQDPGQGLRLIYYSQIVNDFQKGDIAEGYSVSREKKESFPLTVTSAQKNPTAFYLCASRPTLTGMGEAFFGQGTRLTVV.

This sequence joins TRBV29-1 and TRBJ2-5; TRBD2 is a possible D gene (5 bases). Trimming took 3 bases from V and 4 from J, leaving 21 bases between them. The CDR3 sequence is 16 residues long. Germline-derived CDR1 and CDR2 are SQVTM and ANQGSEA. CDR3 coding DNA: TGCAGCGTTGACCCCCAACGAGGGTGGGGTTTAGAGACCCAGTACTTC. The encoded protein is CSVDPQRGWGLETQYF.

The chain couples TRBV27 to TRBJ2-3, with a tentative D call TRBD2 (6 bases). Germline loops: CDR1 MNHEY, CDR2 SMNVEV (reference sequence). The CDR3 consists of 15 residues. Trimming left V 0 bases short and J 4 bases short, with 11 bases between. CDR3 nucleotide sequence: TGTGCCAGCAGTTTATCGATTAGCGGATCAGATACGCAGTATTTT. It specifies CASSLSISGSDTQYF.

The chain carries TRBV6-1 and TRBJ2-1; 10 bases map to TRBD2. The CDR3 has 15 amino acids. V shed 2 bases and J 4 bases; nucleotides not matched to a gene: 2. CDR1 and CDR2 (germline): MNHNS, SASEGT. This CDR3 reads CASSEQLAGYNEQFF. The CDR3 DNA sequence: TGTGCCAGCAGTGAACAACTAGCGGGGTACAATGAGCAGTTCTTC.

The chain carries TRBV29-1 and TRBJ2-5; 11 bases agree with TRBD2. The CDR3 has 16 amino acids. J gave up 5 bases and V 6 bases, and 14 bases lay outside the gene matches. In germline, CDR1 is SQVTM, CDR2 ANQGSEA. The CDR3: CSVLPLAGGSLETQYF. The CDR3 nucleotides read TGCAGCGTCCTACCCCTAGCGGGAGGTTCCCTGGAGACCCAGTACTTC.

This chain connects TRBV6-5 to TRBJ2-7; tentatively, D is TRBD2 (5 bases). CDR1 is MNHEY and CDR2 is SVGAGI in the germline V gene. Between the trimmed V and J ends, which lost 2 bases and 2 bases, there was a span of 10 bases. CDR3 length: 14 residues. CDR3 coding DNA: TGTGCCAGCAGTTACGATCGGGATCCCTACGAGCAGTACTTC. It translates to CASSYDRDPYEQYF.

Points on this clone: A junction end diverges from the germline sequence, so it may reflect a read error. The V gene is TRBV7-7, the J gene TRBJ2-1, with TRBD2 matching over 11 bases. The CDR3 is made up of 16 amino acids. The germline gives CDR1 SSHAT, CDR2 FNYEAQ (reference sequence). The CDR3 loop is CASSARGLAVYNEQFF. Written as DNA, the CDR3 is TGTGCTAGCAGCGCGCGGGGACTAGCGGTCTACAATGAGCAGTTCTTC.